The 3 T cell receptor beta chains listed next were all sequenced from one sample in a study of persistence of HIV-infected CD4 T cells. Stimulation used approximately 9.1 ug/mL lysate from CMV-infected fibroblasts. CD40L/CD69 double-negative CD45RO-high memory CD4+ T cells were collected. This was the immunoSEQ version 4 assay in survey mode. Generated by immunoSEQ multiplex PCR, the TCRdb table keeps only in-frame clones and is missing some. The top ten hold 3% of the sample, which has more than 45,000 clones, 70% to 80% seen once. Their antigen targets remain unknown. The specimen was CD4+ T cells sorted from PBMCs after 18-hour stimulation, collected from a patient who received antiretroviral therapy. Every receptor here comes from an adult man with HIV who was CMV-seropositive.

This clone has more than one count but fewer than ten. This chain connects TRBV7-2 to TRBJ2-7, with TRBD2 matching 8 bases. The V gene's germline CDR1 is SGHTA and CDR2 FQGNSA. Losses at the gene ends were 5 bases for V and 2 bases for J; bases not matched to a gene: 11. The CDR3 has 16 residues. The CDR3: CASSPLGAGEPYEQYF. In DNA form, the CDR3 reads TGTGCCAGCAGCCCCCTAGGAGCGGGGGAACCCTACGAGCAGTACTTC.

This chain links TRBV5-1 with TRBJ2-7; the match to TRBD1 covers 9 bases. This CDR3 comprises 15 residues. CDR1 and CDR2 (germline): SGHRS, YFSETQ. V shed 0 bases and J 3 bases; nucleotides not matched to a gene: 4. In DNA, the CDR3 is TGCGCCAGCAGCTTGGAGGGGACAGGGCGCTACGAGCAGTACTTC. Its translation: CASSLEGTGRYEQYF.

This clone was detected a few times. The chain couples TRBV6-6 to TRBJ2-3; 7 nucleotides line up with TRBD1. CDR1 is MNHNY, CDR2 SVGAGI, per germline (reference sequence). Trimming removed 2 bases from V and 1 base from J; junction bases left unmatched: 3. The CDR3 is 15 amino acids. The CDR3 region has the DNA TGTGCCAGCAGTTACGAGGGGGCTGGCACAGATACGCAGTATTTT. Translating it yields CASSYEGAGTDTQYF.